This TCR beta chain emerged from a study of T cell repertoires in cytomegalovirus infection. Study-wide background: An indication of both CMV infection and matching HLA type came from public TCR beta signatures.

In regard to this clonotype: Its target is unknown. The CDR3 does not close with the conserved phenylalanine or tryptophan, likely indicating a read error.

The CDR3 loop spans 15 amino acids. V lost 5 bases and J lost 2; bases outside the gene matches: 9. Germline CDR1 reads MNHEY; CDR2 reads SVGAGI. Using its own MiXCR run on the reads, TCRdb lists one record per CDR3 protein. This sample has around 450,000 distinct CDR3 sequences, with approximately 33% found just once. Findings and limits, study-wide: Adding up the frequency of public TCR beta families identified people who carried CMV plus the relevant HLA. In two of eight donors, the top clonotype was HLA-C-restricted CMV-specific.

The receptor was derived from a human donor in good health (CMV status not recorded). Some clones in this sample may be carry-over from other donors' samples. Source material: PBMCs. The chain is built from TRBV6-5 and TRBJ2-7; the match to TRBD1 covers 7 bases. The CDR3 loop is CASSPQGDRPYEQYL. The CDR3 DNA reads TGTGCCAGCAGTCCCCAGGGGGACAGACCCTACGAGCAGTACTTA.